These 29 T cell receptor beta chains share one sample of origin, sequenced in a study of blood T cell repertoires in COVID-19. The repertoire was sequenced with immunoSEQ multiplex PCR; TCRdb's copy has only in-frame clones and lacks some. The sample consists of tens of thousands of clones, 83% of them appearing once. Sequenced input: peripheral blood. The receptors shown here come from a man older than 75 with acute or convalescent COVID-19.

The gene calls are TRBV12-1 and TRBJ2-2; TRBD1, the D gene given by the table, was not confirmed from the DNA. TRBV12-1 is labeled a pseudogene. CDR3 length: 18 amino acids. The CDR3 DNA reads TGTGCCAGCAGCGGGCCGGGACAGGGGGCATCGATCACCGGGGAGCTGTTTTTT. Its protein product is CASSGPGQGASITGELFF.

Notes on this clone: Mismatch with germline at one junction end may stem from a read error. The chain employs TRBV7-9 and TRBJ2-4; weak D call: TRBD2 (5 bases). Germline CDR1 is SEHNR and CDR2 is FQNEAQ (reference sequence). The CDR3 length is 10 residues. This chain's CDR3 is CASSPDRGHF. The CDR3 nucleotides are TGTGCCAGCAGTCCGGACCGGGGTCACTTC.

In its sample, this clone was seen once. The DNA for the CDR3 is TGTGCCAGCAGTTTAGTCAGGGCCTACTATGGCTACACCTTC. Translated, it gives CASSLVRAYYGYTF. The chain has TRBV28 and TRBJ1-2; tentative D call: TRBD1 (5 bases). Between the trimmed V and J ends, which lost 2 bases and 3 bases, there was a span of 10 bases. Per germline, CDR1 MDHEN and CDR2 SYDVKM. The CDR3 spans 14 residues.

CDR3 sequence reads: CAWSAAGGDYEQYF. In DNA form, the CDR3 reads TGTGCCTGGAGCGCTGCGGGGGGTGACTACGAGCAGTACTTC. This chain uses TRBV30 with TRBJ2-7; 8 positions match TRBD2. The germline V gene has CDR1 GTSNPN and CDR2 SVGIG (reference sequence). The V gene end was trimmed by 3 bases and the J gene end by 3 bases; junction bases not matched to a gene: 7. CDR3 length: 14 amino acids.

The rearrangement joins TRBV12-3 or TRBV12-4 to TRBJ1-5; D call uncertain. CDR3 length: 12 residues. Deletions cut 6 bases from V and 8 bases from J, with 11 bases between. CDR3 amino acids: CASSPTEEPQHF. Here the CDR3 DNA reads TGTGCCAGCAGCCCCACCGAGGAGCCCCAGCATTTT.

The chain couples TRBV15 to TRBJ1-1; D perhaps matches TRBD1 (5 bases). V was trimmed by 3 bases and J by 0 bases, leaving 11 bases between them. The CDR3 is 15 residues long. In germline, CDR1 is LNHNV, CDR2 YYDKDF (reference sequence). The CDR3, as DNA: TGTGCCACCAGCAGCCCAGACAGATTGAACACTGAAGCTTTCTTT. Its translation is CATSSPDRLNTEAFF.

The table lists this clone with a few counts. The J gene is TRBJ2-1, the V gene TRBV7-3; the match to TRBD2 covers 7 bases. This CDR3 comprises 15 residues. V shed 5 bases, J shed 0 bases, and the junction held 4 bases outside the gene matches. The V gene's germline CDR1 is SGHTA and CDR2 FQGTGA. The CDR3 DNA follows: TGTGCCAGCAGCAGGGACTACCGCTCCTACAATGAGCAGTTCTTC. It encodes CASSRDYRSYNEQFF.

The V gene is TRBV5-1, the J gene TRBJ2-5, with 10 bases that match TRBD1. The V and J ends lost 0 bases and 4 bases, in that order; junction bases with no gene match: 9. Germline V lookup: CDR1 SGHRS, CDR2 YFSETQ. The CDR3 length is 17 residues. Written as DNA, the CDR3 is TGCGCCAGCAGCTTGGGGGACAGGGGTCCTGGGGGAGAGACCCAGTACTTC. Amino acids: CASSLGDRGPGGETQYF.

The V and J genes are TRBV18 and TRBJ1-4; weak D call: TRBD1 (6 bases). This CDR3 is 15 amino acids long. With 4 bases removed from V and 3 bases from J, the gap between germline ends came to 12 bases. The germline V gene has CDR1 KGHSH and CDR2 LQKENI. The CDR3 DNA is TGTGCCAGCTCACTCATGACAGGCGCTAATGAAAAACTGTTTTTT. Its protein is CASSLMTGANEKLFF.

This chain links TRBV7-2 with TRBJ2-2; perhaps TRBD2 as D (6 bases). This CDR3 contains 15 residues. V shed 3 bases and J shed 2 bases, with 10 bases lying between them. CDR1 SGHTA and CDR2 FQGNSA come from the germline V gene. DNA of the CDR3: TGTGCCAGCAGCTTTCTAGGGACTAACACCGGGGAGCTGTTTTTT. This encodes CASSFLGTNTGELFF.

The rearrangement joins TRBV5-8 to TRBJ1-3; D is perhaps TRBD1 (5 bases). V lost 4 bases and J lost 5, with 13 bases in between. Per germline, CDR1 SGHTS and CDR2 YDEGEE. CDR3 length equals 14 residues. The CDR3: CASSKGGVRNTIYF. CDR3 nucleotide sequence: TGTGCCAGCAGCAAGGGAGGGGTACGAAACACCATATATTTT.

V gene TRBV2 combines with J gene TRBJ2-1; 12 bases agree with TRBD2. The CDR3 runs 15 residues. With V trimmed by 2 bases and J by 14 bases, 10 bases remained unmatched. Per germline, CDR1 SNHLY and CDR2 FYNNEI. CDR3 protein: CASSELLAGGRWKFF. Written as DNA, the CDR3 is TGTGCCAGCAGTGAACTCCTAGCGGGGGGGCGGTGGAAGTTCTTC.

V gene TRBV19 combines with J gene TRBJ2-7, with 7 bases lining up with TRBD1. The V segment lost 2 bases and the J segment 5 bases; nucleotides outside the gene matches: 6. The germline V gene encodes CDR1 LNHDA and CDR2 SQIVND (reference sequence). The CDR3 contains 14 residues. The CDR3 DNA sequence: TGTGCCAGTAGTATAAATTACAGGGGCCACGAGCAGTACTTC. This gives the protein CASSINYRGHEQYF.

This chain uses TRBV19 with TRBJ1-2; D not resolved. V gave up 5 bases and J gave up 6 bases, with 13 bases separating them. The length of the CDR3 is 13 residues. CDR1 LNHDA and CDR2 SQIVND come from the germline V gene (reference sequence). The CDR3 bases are TGTGCCAGTAGTCCCACGGGGTGGAATGGCTACACCTTC. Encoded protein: CASSPTGWNGYTF. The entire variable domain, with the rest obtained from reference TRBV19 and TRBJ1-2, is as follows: DGGITQSPKYLFRKEGQNVTLSCEQNLNHDAMYWYRQDPGQGLRLIYYSQIVNDFQKGDIAEGYSVSREKKESFPLTVTSAQKNPTAFYLCASSPTGWNGYTFGSGTRLTVV.

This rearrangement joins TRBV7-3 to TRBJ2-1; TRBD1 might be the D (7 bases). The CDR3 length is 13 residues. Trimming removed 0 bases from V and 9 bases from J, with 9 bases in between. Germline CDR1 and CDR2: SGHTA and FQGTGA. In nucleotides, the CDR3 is TGTGCCAGCAGCTTAACGGAGGGGGCTGAGCAGTTCTTC. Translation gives CASSLTEGAEQFF. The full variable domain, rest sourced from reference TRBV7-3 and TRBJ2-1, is GAGVSQTPSNKVTEKGKYVELRCDPISGHTALYWYRQSLGQGPEFLIYFQGTGAADDSGLPNDRFFAVRPEGSVSTLKIQRTERGDSAVYLCASSLTEGAEQFFGPGTRLTVL.

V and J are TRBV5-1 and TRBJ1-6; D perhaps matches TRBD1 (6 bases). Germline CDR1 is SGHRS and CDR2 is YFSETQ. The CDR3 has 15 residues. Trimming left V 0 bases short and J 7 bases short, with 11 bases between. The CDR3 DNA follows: TGCGCCAGCAGCTTGGAGGGGGTAGGCAATTCACCCCTCCACTTT. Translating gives CASSLEGVGNSPLHF. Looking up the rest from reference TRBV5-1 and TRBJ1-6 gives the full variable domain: KAGVTQTPRYLIKTRGQQVTLSCSPISGHRSVSWYQQTPGQGLQFLFEYFSETQRNKGNFPGRFSGRQFSNSRSEMNVSTLELGDSALYLCASSLEGVGNSPLHFGNGTRLTVT.

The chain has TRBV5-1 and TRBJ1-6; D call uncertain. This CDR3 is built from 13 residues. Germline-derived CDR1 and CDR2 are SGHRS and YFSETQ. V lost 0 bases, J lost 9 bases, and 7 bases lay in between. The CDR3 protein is CASSLASRSPLHF. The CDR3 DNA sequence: TGCGCCAGCAGCTTGGCCTCTCGTTCACCCCTCCACTTT.

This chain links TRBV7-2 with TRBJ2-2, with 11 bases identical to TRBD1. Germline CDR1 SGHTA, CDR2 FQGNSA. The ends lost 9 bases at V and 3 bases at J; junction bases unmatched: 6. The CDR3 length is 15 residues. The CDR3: CASKGQGDDTGELFF. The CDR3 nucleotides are TGTGCCAGTAAGGGACAGGGGGACGACACCGGGGAGCTGTTTTTT.

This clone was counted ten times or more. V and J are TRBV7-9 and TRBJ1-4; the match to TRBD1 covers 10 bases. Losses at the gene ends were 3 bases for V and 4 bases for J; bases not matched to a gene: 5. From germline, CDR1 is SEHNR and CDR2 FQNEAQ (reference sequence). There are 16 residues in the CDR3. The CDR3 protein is CASSFGTGEINEKLFF. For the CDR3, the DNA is TGTGCCAGCAGCTTCGGGACAGGGGAGATTAATGAAAAACTGTTTTTT.

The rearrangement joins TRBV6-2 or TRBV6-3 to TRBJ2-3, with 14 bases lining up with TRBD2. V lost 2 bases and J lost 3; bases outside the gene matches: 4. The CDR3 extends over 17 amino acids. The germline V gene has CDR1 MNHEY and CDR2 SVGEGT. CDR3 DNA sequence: TGTGCCAGCAGTTACCTAGGGACTAGCGGGAGAACAGATACGCAGTATTTT. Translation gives CASSYLGTSGRTDTQYF.

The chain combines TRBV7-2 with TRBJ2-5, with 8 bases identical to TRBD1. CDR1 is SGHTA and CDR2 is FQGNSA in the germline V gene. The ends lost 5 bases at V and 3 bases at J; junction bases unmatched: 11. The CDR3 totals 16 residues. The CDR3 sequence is CASSPPGQGLKETQYF. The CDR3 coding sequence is TGTGCCAGCAGCCCCCCTGGACAGGGTCTGAAAGAGACCCAGTACTTC.

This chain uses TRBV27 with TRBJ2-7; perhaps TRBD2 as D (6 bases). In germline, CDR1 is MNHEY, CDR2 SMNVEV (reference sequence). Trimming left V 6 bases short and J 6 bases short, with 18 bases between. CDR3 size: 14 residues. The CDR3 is CASSPTWGDSEQYF. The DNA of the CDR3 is TGTGCCAGCAGCCCCACATGGGGGGATTCCGAGCAGTACTTC.

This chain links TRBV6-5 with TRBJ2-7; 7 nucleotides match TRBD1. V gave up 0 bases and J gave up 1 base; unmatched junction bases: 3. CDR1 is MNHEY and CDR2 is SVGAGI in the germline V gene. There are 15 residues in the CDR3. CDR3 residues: CASSYSQGKSYEQYF. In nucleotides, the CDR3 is TGTGCCAGCAGTTACTCACAGGGGAAATCCTACGAGCAGTACTTC.

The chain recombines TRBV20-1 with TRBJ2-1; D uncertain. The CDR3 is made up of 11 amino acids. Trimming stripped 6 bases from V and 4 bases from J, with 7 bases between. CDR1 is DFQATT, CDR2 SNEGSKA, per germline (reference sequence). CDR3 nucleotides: TGCAGTGCCCTGGCATACAATGAGCAGTTCTTC. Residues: CSALAYNEQFF.

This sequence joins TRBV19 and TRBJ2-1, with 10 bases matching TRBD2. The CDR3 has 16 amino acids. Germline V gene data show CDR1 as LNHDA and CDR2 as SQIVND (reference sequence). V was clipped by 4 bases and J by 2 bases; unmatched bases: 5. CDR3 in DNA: TGTGCCAGTAGTAACCCCGGGACTAGCGCCTACAATGAGCAGTTCTTC. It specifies CASSNPGTSAYNEQFF. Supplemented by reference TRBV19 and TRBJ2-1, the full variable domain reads DGGITQSPKYLFRKEGQNVTLSCEQNLNHDAMYWYRQDPGQGLRLIYYSQIVNDFQKGDIAEGYSVSREKKESFPLTVTSAQKNPTAFYLCASSNPGTSAYNEQFFGPGTRLTVL.

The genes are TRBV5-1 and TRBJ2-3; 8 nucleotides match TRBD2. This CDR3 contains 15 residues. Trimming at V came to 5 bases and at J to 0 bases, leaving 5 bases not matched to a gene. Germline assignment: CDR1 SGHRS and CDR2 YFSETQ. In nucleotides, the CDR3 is TGCGCCAGCAGGCGAGCGGGGGTTAGCACAGATACGCAGTATTTT. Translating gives CASRRAGVSTDTQYF.

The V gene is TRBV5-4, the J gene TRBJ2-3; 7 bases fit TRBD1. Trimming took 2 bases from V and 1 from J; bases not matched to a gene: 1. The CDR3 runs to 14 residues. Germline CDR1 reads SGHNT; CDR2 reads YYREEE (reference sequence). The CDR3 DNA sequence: TGTGCCAGCAGCTTTGGACAGGGCACAGATACGCAGTATTTT. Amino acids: CASSFGQGTDTQYF.

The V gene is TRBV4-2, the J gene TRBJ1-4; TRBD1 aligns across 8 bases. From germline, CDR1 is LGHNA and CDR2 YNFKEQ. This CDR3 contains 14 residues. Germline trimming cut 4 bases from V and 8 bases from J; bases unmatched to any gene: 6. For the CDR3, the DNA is TGTGCCAGCAGCCTCGACCGGGACAGGGAAAAACTGTTTTTT. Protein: CASSLDRDREKLFF.

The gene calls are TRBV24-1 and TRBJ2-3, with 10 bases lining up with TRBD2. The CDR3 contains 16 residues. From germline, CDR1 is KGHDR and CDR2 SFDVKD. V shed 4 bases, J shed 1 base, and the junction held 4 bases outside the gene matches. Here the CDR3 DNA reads TGTGCCACCAGTGAACCCGGGACTAGCGGCACAGATACGCAGTATTTT. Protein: CATSEPGTSGTDTQYF.